The 3 T cell receptor beta chains given below trace back to one sample, sequenced in a study of naive and memory T cell subsets (dated by TCRdb to between 2016 and 2019). Library creation used UMI-ligation and nested PCR. Sequencing relied on an Illumina MiSeq. The beta constant-region primer consisted of an equimolar mixture of two oligonucleotides that together covered TRBC1 and TRBC2. The raw public reads went through TCRdb reprocessing: fastp at Q25, MiXCR clone calling, in-frame beta chains kept. Rows merge per CDR3 protein into single entries with the most common DNA and genes. The sample table lists about 35,000 distinct CDR3 sequences, about 14% of them with a count of one. The ten largest clones take up around a fifth of the sample. Sequenced: effector memory CD4+ T cells from blood. Reading the label with the study, this specimen's cell subset or site is: effector memory, CD45RA- CD27-. Receptors originate from a human donor in good health.

This clonotype was recorded at least ten times. This sequence joins TRBV20-1 and TRBJ2-5; no definite D call. V lost 2 bases, J lost 3 bases, and 13 bases lay in between. CDR1 DFQATT and CDR2 SNEGSKA come from the germline V gene (reference sequence). The CDR3 length is 14 residues. The CDR3 DNA sequence: TGCAGTGCTAGACCCGGTAGGAGAGAAGAGACCCAGTACTTC. Its translation is CSARPGRREETQYF.

This sequence joins TRBV4-1 and TRBJ2-1, with a possible D match to TRBD2 (5 bases). Trimming shortened V by 10 bases and J by 0 bases, and 19 bases separated the two germline ends. In germline, CDR1 is MGHRA, CDR2 YSYEKL. The CDR3 spans 16 residues. The CDR3 region has the DNA TGCGCCACCCGAGAAGGAGCGGCCACCTCCTACAATGAGCAGTTCTTC. Amino acid sequence: CATREGAATSYNEQFF.

J is TRBJ2-7 and V is TRBV29-1; D perhaps matches TRBD2 (6 bases). The germline V gene has CDR1 SQVTM and CDR2 ANQGSEA. The CDR3 runs 12 residues. V lost 4 bases, J lost 6 bases, and 13 bases lay in between. The CDR3 region has the DNA TGCAGCGTTGGCCTGGGGGGAGGCGAGCAGTACTTC. Translating gives CSVGLGGGEQYF.